This is a list of T cell receptor beta chains from one sample in a study of blood T cell repertoires in COVID-19. Clones were sequenced by immunoSEQ multiplex PCR, and TCRdb holds only the in-frame ones, with some missing. The sample has under 300,000 clones; approximately 91% are singletons. Sequencing was done on a sample of peripheral blood. The receptors here all came from a man aged 50 or older with acute or convalescent COVID-19. Each CDR3 is given with its conserved first and last residue. The D gene is left open where the match is weak. Clone size, where shown, is once, few, many, or a class for clones that have expanded.

clone_size	d_call	j_call	v_call	cdr3_aa	cdr3_nt
-	TRBD1	TRBJ1-5	TRBV6-6	CASSYLGQANQPQHF	TGTGCCAGCAGTTATTTAGGACAGGCCAATCAGCCCCAGCATTTT
-	TRBD2	TRBJ2-5	TRBV15	CATSPHGGGSETQYF	TGTGCCACCAGCCCCCATGGCGGGGGGTCGGAGACCCAGTACTTC
-	TRBD1	TRBJ1-2	TRBV2	CAWTGTANGYTF	TGTGCCTGGACCGGGACAGCGAATGGCTACACCTTC
-	-	TRBJ2-2	TRBV6-5	CASSYSTGRVGGELFF	TGTGCCAGCAGTTACTCTACAGGCCGCGTTGGCGGGGAGCTGTTTTTT
-	-	TRBJ1-2	TRBV7-9	CASSLQDRPGNYGYTF	TGTGCCAGCAGCCTACAAGACAGGCCTGGCAACTATGGCTACACCTTC
few	-	TRBJ1-1	TRBV30	CAWRRTVGGVNTEAFF	TGTGCCTGGAGGAGAACAGTCGGCGGGGTGAACACTGAAGCTTTCTTT
-	TRBD2	TRBJ2-3	TRBV3-1/TRBV3-2	CASSRYLAGHSDTQYF	TGTGCCAGCAGCCGGTATCTAGCGGGTCATTCAGATACGCAGTATTTT
-	TRBD2	TRBJ2-3	TRBV6-6	CASSSTSGGLTDTQYF	TGTGCCAGCAGTTCGACTAGCGGGGGGCTGACAGATACGCAGTATTTT
-	-	TRBJ1-6	TRBV30	CAWSVVQGRNSPLHF	TGTGCCTGGAGTGTCGTGCAGGGGCGGAATTCACCCCTCCACTTT
-	-	TRBJ1-1	TRBV11-2	CASSPGVRNTEAFF	TGTGCCAGCAGCCCCGGGGTAAGGAACACTGAAGCTTTCTTT
-	-	TRBJ2-3	TRBV27	CASSLRGGTDTQYF	TGTGCCAGCAGTTTGCGGGGTGGCACAGATACGCAGTATTTT
-	-	TRBJ1-2	TRBV9	CASSVGLGYTF	TGTGCCAGCAGCGTTGGACTTGGCTACACCTTC
-	TRBD1	TRBJ1-4	TRBV5-6	CASSLTTGSNEKLFF	TGTGCCAGCAGCTTAACGACAGGGAGTAATGAAAAACTGTTTTTT
-	TRBD1	TRBJ1-4	TRBV5-1	CASSSTGSGGEKLFF	TGCGCCAGCAGCTCGACAGGGAGTGGAGGTGAAAAACTGTTTTTT
once	-	TRBJ2-1	TRBV5-1	CASSLIQPRDSEQFF	TGCGCCAGCAGCTTGATCCAGCCCCGGGATAGTGAGCAGTTCTTC
-	-	TRBJ2-3	TRBV19	CASRRVGREAIRDTQYF	TGTGCCAGTAGAAGAGTCGGCAGGGAGGCTATAAGGGATACGCAGTATTTT
few	-	TRBJ2-7	TRBV15	CATSRAPGYEQYF	TGTGCCACCAGCAGAGCTCCCGGCTACGAGCAGTACTTC
-	-	TRBJ2-7	TRBV6-6	CASSPPFGSYEQYF	TGTGCCAGCAGTCCTCCCTTCGGCTCCTACGAGCAGTACTTC
-	TRBD1	TRBJ1-2	TRBV7-2	CASSLAGTGSYGYTF	TGTGCCAGCAGCTTAGCAGGGACAGGGAGCTATGGCTACACCTTC
-	TRBD1	TRBJ2-3	TRBV6-6	CASSFTPGQGTDTQYF	TGTGCCAGCAGTTTCACGCCGGGACAGGGGACAGATACGCAGTATTTT
-	-	TRBJ2-1	TRBV5-8	CASSLQGGNEQFF	TGTGCCAGCAGCTTGCAGGGAGGCAATGAGCAGTTCTTC
-	-	TRBJ2-2	TRBV4-1	CASSHRTGELFF	TGCGCCAGCAGCCACAGGACAGGGGAGCTGTTTTTT
-	-	TRBJ2-7	TRBV10-3	CAISSSVYEQYF	TGTGCCATCAGTTCCAGCGTTTACGAGCAGTACTTC
-	-	TRBJ1-1	TRBV2	CASSGPGGNTEAFF	TGTGCCAGCAGTGGCCCCGGGGGAAACACTGAAGCTTTCTTT
-	TRBD1	TRBJ2-7	TRBV14	CASSEQGAGEQYF	TGTGCCAGCAGCGAACAGGGGGCGGGTGAGCAGTACTTC
-	-	TRBJ1-1	TRBV7-2	CASSPTRDTEAFF	TGTGCCAGCAGCCCCACCCGCGACACTGAAGCTTTCTTT
-	-	TRBJ1-6	TRBV3-1/TRBV3-2	CASKELALENSPLHF	TGTGCCAGCAAGGAACTCGCGCTAGAAAATTCACCCCTCCACTTT
-	-	TRBJ2-5	TRBV7-2	CASSLAGALETQYF	TGTGCCAGCAGCTTGGCAGGGGCACTTGAGACCCAGTACTTC
-	-	TRBJ2-1	TRBV5-4	CASSYLRVGSYNEQFF	TGTGCCAGCAGCTACCTCCGGGTGGGCTCCTACAATGAGCAGTTCTTC
-	-	TRBJ1-4	TRBV6-5	CASRSRGATNEKLFF	TGTGCCAGCAGATCCAGGGGTGCAACTAATGAAAAACTGTTTTTT
-	TRBD1	TRBJ2-3	TRBV10-1	CASSDIRTGVGDTQYF	TGCGCCAGCAGTGATATTAGGACAGGGGTTGGAGATACGCAGTATTTT